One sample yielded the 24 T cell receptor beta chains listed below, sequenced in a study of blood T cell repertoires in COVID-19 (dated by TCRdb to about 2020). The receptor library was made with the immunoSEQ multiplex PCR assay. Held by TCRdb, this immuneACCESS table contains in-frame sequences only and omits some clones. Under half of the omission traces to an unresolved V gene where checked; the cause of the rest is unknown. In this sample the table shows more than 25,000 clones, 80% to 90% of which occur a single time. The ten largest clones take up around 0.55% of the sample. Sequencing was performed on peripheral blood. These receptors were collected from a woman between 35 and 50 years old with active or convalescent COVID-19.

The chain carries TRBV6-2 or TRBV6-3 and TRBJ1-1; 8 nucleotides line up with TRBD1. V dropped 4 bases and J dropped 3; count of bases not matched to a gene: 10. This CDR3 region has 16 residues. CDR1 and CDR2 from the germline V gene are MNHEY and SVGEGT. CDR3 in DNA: TGTGCCAGCAGTTTCCGGACAGGGCGGTTCGACACTGAAGCTTTCTTT. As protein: CASSFRTGRFDTEAFF.

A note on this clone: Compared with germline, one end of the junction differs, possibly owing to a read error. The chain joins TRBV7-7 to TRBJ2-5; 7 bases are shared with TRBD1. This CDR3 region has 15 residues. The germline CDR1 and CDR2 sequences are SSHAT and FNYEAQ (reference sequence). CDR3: CASSLGGPGQETQYF. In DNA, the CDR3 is TGTGCTAGCAGCTTAGGGGGCCCGGGCCAAGAGACCCAGTACTTC.

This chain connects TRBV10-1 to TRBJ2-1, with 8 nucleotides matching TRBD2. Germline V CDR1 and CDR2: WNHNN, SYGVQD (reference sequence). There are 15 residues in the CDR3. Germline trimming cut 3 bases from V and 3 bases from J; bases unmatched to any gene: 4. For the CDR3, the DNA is TGCGCCAGCAGTGACCTTAGCGGGGTCTACAATGAGCAGTTCTTC. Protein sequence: CASSDLSGVYNEQFF.

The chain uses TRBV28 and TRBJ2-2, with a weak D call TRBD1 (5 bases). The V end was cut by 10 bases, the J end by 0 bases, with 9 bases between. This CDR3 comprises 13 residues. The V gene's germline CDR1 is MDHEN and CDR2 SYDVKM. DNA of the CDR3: TGTGCCATTGCAGGGACGAACACCGGGGAGCTGTTTTTT. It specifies CAIAGTNTGELFF.

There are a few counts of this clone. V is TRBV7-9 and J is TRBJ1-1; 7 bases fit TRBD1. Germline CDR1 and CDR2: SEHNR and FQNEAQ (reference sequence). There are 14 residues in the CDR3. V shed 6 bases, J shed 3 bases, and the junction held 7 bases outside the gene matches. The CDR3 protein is CASRLQGRDTEAFF. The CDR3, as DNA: TGTGCCAGCAGGTTACAGGGGCGAGACACTGAAGCTTTCTTT.

This chain's CDR3 is CASSLDQPTGVTDTQYF. The CDR3 DNA follows: TGCGCCAGCAGCTTGGATCAACCGACAGGGGTTACAGATACGCAGTATTTT. The chain recombines TRBV5-1 with TRBJ2-3; 8 nucleotides agree with TRBD1. Germline CDR1 SGHRS, CDR2 YFSETQ. Germline trimming cut 0 bases from V and 3 bases from J; bases unmatched to any gene: 9. The CDR3 is 17 residues long.

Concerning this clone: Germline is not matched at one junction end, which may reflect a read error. The CDR3 bases are TGTGCCAGCAGCTTTGTATCGGTCGGGAAGCTGTTTTTT. Protein product: CASSFVSVGKLFF. This sequence joins TRBV11-3 and TRBJ2-2, with D possibly being TRBD2 (5 bases). CDR3 size: 13 residues. CDR1 SGHNT and CDR2 YENEEA come from the germline V gene.

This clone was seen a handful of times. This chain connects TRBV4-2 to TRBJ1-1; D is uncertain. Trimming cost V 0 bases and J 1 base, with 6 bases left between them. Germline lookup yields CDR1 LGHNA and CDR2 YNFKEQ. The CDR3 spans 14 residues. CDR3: CASSQETPNTEAFF. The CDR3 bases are TGTGCCAGCAGCCAAGAGACACCGAACACTGAAGCTTTCTTT.

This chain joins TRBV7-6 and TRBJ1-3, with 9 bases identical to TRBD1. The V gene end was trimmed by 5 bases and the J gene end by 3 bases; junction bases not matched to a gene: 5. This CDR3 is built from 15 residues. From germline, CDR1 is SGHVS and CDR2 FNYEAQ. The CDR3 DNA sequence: TGTGCCAGCAGCCCGGGACAGGGTGGTGGAAACACCATATATTTT. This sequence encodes CASSPGQGGGNTIYF.

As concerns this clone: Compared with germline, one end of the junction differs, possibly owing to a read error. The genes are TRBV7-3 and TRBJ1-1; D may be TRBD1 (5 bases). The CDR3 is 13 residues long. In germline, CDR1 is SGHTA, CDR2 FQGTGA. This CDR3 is CASSLAGNAEAFF. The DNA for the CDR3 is TGTGCCAGCAGCTTAGCAGGGAACGCTGAAGCTTTCTTT.

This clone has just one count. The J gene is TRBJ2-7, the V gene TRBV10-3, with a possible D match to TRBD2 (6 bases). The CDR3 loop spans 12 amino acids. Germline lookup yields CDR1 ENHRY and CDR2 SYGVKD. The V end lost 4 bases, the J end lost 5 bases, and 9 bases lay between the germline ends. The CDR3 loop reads CAISAPGDEQYF. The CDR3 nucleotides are TGTGCCATCAGTGCCCCGGGGGACGAGCAGTACTTC.

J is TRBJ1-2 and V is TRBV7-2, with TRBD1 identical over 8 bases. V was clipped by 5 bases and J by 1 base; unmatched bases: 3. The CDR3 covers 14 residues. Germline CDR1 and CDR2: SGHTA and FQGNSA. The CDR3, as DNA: TGTGCCAGCAGCACGGACAGGGTTAACTATGGCTACACCTTC. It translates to CASSTDRVNYGYTF.

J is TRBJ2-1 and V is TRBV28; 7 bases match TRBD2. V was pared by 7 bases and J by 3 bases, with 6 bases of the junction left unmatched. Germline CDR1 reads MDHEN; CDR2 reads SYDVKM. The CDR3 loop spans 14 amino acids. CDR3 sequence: CASNTIAGYNEQFF. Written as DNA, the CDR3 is TGTGCCAGCAACACCATAGCGGGCTACAATGAGCAGTTCTTC.

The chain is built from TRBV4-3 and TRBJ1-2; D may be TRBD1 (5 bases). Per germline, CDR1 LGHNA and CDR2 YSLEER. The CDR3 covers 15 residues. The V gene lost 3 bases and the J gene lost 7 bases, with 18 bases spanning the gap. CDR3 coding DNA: TGCGCCAGCAGCCACCCAACAATTGGGGCGAGTGGCTACACCTTC. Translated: CASSHPTIGASGYTF.

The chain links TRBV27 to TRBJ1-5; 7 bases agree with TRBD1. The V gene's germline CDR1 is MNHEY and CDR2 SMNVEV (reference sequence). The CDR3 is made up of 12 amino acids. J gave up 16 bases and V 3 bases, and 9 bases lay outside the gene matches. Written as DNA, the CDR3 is TGTGCCAGCAGTTTTGACAGGGCCCCCTTACATTTT. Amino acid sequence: CASSFDRAPLHF.

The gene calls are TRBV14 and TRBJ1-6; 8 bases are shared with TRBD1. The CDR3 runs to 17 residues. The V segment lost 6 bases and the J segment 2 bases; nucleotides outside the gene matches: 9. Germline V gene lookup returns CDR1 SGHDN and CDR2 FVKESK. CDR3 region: CASSHRTGRTYNSPLHF. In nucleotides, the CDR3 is TGTGCCAGCAGTCATCGGACAGGGAGGACCTATAATTCACCCCTCCACTTT.

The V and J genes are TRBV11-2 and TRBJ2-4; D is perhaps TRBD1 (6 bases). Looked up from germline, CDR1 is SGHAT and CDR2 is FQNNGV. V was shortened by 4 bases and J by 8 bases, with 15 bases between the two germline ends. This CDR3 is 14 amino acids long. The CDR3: CASSSDRPRDIQYF. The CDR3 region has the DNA TGTGCCAGCAGCTCCGACAGGCCTAGGGACATTCAGTACTTC.

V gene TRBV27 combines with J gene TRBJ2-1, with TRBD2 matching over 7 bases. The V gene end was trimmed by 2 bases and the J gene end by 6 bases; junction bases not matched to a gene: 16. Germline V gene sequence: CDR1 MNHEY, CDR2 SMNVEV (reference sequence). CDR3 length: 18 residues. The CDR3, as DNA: TGTGCCAGCAGTTTACACACCCCCGGGACTAAACGTCGCAATGAGCAGTTCTTC. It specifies CASSLHTPGTKRRNEQFF.

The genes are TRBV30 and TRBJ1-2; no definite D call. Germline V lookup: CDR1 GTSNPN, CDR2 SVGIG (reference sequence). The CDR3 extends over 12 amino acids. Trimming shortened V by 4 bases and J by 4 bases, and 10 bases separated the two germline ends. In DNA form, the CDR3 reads TGTGCCTGGACAGGAATGGGCTATGGCTACACCTTC. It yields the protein CAWTGMGYGYTF. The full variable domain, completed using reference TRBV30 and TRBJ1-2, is SQTIHQWPATLVQPVGSPLSLECTVEGTSNPNLYWYRQAAGRGLQLLFYSVGIGQISSEVPQNLSASRPQDRQFILSSKKLLLSDSGFYLCAWTGMGYGYTFGSGTRLTVV.

The CDR3 loop reads CASSPGTGLSYEQYF. CDR3 nucleotides: TGTGCCAGCAGTCCAGGGACAGGGTTGTCCTACGAGCAGTACTTC. The chain employs TRBV27 and TRBJ2-7; 9 nucleotides agree with TRBD1. Losses at the gene ends were 5 bases for V and 1 base for J; bases not matched to a gene: 6. The CDR3 extends over 15 amino acids. The germline CDR1 and CDR2 sequences are MNHEY and SMNVEV (reference sequence).

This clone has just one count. The CDR3 loop reads CASSPAGGSYNEQFF. Here the CDR3 DNA reads TGCGCCAGCAGCCCCGCGGGAGGTAGCTACAATGAGCAGTTCTTC. The rearrangement uses TRBV5-1 and TRBJ2-1, with 8 bases lining up with TRBD2. The germline V gene encodes CDR1 SGHRS and CDR2 YFSETQ. J lost 3 bases, V lost 4 bases, and 6 bases had no gene match. This CDR3 has 15 residues.

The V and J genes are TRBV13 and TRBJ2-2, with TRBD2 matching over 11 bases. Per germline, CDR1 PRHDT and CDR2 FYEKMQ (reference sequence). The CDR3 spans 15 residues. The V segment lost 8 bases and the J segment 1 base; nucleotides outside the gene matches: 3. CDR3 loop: CASGGLAGNTGELFF. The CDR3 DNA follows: TGTGCCAGCGGCGGACTAGCGGGGAACACCGGGGAGCTGTTTTTT.

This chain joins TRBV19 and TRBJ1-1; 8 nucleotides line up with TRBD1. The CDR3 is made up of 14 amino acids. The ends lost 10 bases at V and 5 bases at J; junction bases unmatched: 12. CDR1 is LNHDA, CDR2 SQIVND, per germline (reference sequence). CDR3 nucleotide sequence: TGTGCCACCGCTTCATACAGACAGGGGACTGAAGCTTTCTTT. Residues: CATASYRQGTEAFF. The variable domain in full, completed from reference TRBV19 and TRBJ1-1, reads DGGITQSPKYLFRKEGQNVTLSCEQNLNHDAMYWYRQDPGQGLRLIYYSQIVNDFQKGDIAEGYSVSREKKESFPLTVTSAQKNPTAFYLCATASYRQGTEAFFGQGTRLTVV.

The CDR3 bases are TGTGCCAGCAGCTCCCAGATCATTCAGTACTTC. It encodes CASSSQIIQYF. The chain links TRBV6-2 or TRBV6-3 to TRBJ2-4, with D uncertain. V lost 6 bases and J lost 9, with 9 bases in between. The CDR3 runs to 11 residues. Germline loops: CDR1 MNHEY, CDR2 SVGEGT.